This T cell receptor beta chain was captured in a study of T-cell reconstitution after alpha-beta-depleted transplantation in children. Unique molecular identifiers were used to barcode this TCRbeta library. TCRdb re-called the PCR reads through MiXCR, storing one row per CDR3 protein. The table has hundreds of thousands of distinct CDR3 sequences, around an eighth seen once; the top ten hold 4.5% to 6%. The ends lost 5 bases at V and 9 bases at J; junction bases unmatched: 14. Germline V gene data show CDR1 as MNHNS and CDR2 as SASEGT. This CDR3 is built from 16 residues. This clonotype was seen more than once but under ten times.

The clonotype originates from a human donor who donated a stem cell graft to a child with combined immunodeficiency. The material was PBMCs from the stem cell graft donor, obtained from the stem cell graft. This chain joins TRBV6-1 and TRBJ2-1, with TRBD2 matching over 9 bases. The CDR3 region is CASSPPFAGGPGEQFF. The CDR3 coding sequence is TGTGCCAGCAGTCCACCCTTCGCGGGAGGGCCTGGTGAGCAGTTCTTC.